This TCR beta chain appears in the sequencing data of a study of T-cell memory formation after mild COVID-19. CDR1 is MNHEY, CDR2 SMNVEV, per germline (reference sequence). V shed 0 bases and J shed 2 bases, with 7 bases lying between them. There are 14 residues in the CDR3. Turning to this clonotype: Its target is unknown.

Barcoded TCR alpha and TCR beta cDNA libraries with UMIs came from 5'RACE using constant-segment primers. TCRdb independently ran MiXCR on the 5' RACE reads; one entry per CDR3 protein. The repertoire holds roughly 170,000 distinct CDR3 sequences, with about 18% as singletons. Study-wide results and caveats: Clonal second-wave expansions that peaked on day 37 had unconfirmed SARS-CoV-2 specificity. Whereas later expanders leaned CD4+, clones contracting day 15 to 85 showed a balanced CD4/CD8 makeup. Shrinking CD4+ clones were chiefly CM and EM; CD8+ ones were chiefly EMRA.

The chain has TRBV27 and TRBJ1-2; D remains unclear. Sequences were obtained from PBMCs or a T cell subset sorted from them (not recorded which). The receptor's source is a man younger than 35 who had mild COVID-19 (a few samples of this study predate the infection). Cell type and time point are not known. This CDR3 is CASSLSTPNYGYTF. The CDR3 DNA is TGTGCCAGCAGTTTATCCACACCCAACTATGGCTACACCTTC.